The 28 T cell receptor beta chains below were found in one sample sequenced in a study of immune evolution from preneoplasia to lung adenocarcinoma. Sequencing used immunoSEQ multiplex PCR; TCRdb keeps in-frame clones, though not all of them. The sample lists some 41,000 clones, less than 80% occurring once. The material sequenced was FFPE invasive lung adenocarcinoma tissue. Receptors originate from a person in their 60s with lung adenocarcinoma.

This clone was seen a single time. The chain has TRBV10-3 and TRBJ2-5, with 8 bases aligning to TRBD1. J gave up 3 bases and V 0 bases, and 0 bases lay outside the gene matches. CDR1 and CDR2 (germline): ENHRY, SYGVKD. The CDR3 contains 14 residues. CDR3 loop: CAISESTGEETQYF. The CDR3 DNA sequence: TGTGCCATCAGTGAGTCGACAGGGGAAGAGACCCAGTACTTC.

The chain uses TRBV7-9 and TRBJ2-6, with D tentatively TRBD1 (8 bases). V gave up 5 bases and J gave up 1 base, with 18 bases separating them. CDR1 SEHNR and CDR2 FQNEAQ come from the germline V gene (reference sequence). The CDR3 sequence is 18 residues long. Here the CDR3 reads CASSPYGGTGSGANVLTF. CDR3 nucleotides: TGTGCCAGCAGCCCCTACGGGGGGACAGGATCTGGGGCCAACGTCCTGACTTTC.

V gene TRBV14 combines with J gene TRBJ2-5, with D hard to call. The CDR3 extends over 12 amino acids. V lost 4 bases, J lost 7 bases, and 10 bases lay in between. Germline values: CDR1 SGHDN, CDR2 FVKESK. The CDR3 region has the DNA TGTGCCAGCAGCCTAGGGTTCTGGACCCAGTACTTC. Protein product: CASSLGFWTQYF.

The chain is built from TRBV30 and TRBJ2-3; TRBD1 matches at 8 bases. The CDR3 consists of 16 residues. Trimming at V came to 2 bases and at J to 3 bases, leaving 10 bases not matched to a gene. Germline V CDR1 and CDR2: GTSNPN, SVGIG (reference sequence). The CDR3 coding sequence is TGTGCCTGGAGTACGGGAGACAGGGGATTTACAGATACGCAGTATTTT. Translating it yields CAWSTGDRGFTDTQYF.

Details on this clone: The same CDR3 also results from other DNA sequences found in this sample. CDR3 bases: TGTGCCAGCAGGACGGGCGGGAGCAGCTACGAGCAGTACTTC. Amino acids: CASRTGGSSYEQYF. The J gene is TRBJ2-7, the V gene TRBV6-1; TRBD2 matches at 7 bases. This CDR3 spans 14 amino acids. V shed 6 bases, J shed 3 bases, and the junction held 8 bases outside the gene matches. Germline-derived CDR1 and CDR2 are MNHNS and SASEGT.

The chain uses TRBV15 and TRBJ2-5; the D is unclear. Germline V gene sequence: CDR1 LNHNV, CDR2 YYDKDF (reference sequence). V lost 1 base and J lost 2, with 8 bases in between. The length of the CDR3 is 14 residues. CDR3 loop: CATSRGGQQETQYF. CDR3 DNA: TGTGCCACCAGCAGAGGTGGGCAGCAAGAGACCCAGTACTTC.

This chain joins TRBV9 and TRBJ2-3; 9 bases line up with TRBD1. There are 13 residues in the CDR3. Germline V gene sequence: CDR1 SGDLS, CDR2 YYNGEE. J was trimmed by 7 bases and V by 7 bases; bases with no gene match: 7. CDR3 sequence reads: CASGRDRENTQYF. The CDR3 DNA reads as TGTGCCAGCGGCCGGGACAGGGAAAATACGCAGTATTTT. The variable domain in full, with the rest retrieved from reference TRBV9 and TRBJ2-3, is DSGVTQTPKHLITATGQRVTLRCSPRSGDLSVYWYQQSLDQGLQFLIQYYNGEERAKGNILERFSAQQFPDLHSELNLSSLELGDSALYFCASGRDRENTQYFGPGTRLTVL.

This chain links TRBV7-8 with TRBJ1-4, with TRBD1 matching 8 bases. V lost 4 bases, J lost 3 bases, and 1 base stayed unmatched. The germline V gene encodes CDR1 SGHVS and CDR2 FQNEAQ. The CDR3 loop spans 14 amino acids. The CDR3 here is CASSSGGSNEKLFF. The DNA of the CDR3 is TGTGCCAGCAGCTCAGGGGGCTCTAATGAAAAACTGTTTTTT. The full variable domain, completed using reference TRBV7-8 and TRBJ1-4, is GAGVSQSPRYKVAKRGQDVALRCDPISGHVSLFWYQQALGQGPEFLTYFQNEAQLDKSGLPSDRFFAERPEGSVSTLKIQRTQQEDSAVYLCASSSGGSNEKLFFGSGTQLSVL.

The chain recombines TRBV7-8 with TRBJ1-2; D gene uncertain. Germline assignment: CDR1 SGHVS and CDR2 FQNEAQ. Trimming removed 5 bases from V and 4 bases from J, with 14 bases in between. The CDR3 covers 14 residues. CDR3 amino acids: CASSPTARIYGYTF. The CDR3 nucleotides are TGTGCCAGCAGCCCGACGGCCAGGATCTATGGCTACACCTTC. Supplemented by reference TRBV7-8 and TRBJ1-2, the full variable domain reads GAGVSQSPRYKVAKRGQDVALRCDPISGHVSLFWYQQALGQGPEFLTYFQNEAQLDKSGLPSDRFFAERPEGSVSTLKIQRTQQEDSAVYLCASSPTARIYGYTFGSGTRLTVV.

The chain couples TRBV2 to TRBJ1-5; TRBD1 agrees at 8 bases. V lost 6 bases, J lost 0 bases, and 4 bases stayed unmatched. This CDR3 spans 15 amino acids. Germline CDR1 SNHLY, CDR2 FYNNEI. The CDR3 region has the DNA TGTGCCAGCAGGGGACAGGCTTATAGCAATCAGCCCCAGCATTTT. Residues: CASRGQAYSNQPQHF.

By share, this clone ranks as medium-sized. The chain carries TRBV27 and TRBJ2-7; 7 bases fit TRBD2. The germline gives CDR1 MNHEY, CDR2 SMNVEV (reference sequence). The length of the CDR3 is 15 residues. Germline trimming cut 2 bases from V and 1 base from J; bases unmatched to any gene: 5. CDR3 nucleotide sequence: TGTGCCAGCAGTTTAAGACTAGCAAAATCCTACGAGCAGTACTTC. It yields the protein CASSLRLAKSYEQYF.

This clone has more than one count but fewer than ten. This sequence joins TRBV5-8 and TRBJ2-5, with D perhaps being TRBD1 or TRBD2 (6 bases each). Germline-derived CDR1 and CDR2 are SGHTS and YDEGEE. The CDR3 consists of 15 residues. Trimming removed 5 bases from V and 0 bases from J, with 14 bases in between. Here the CDR3 DNA reads TGTGCCAGCAGTCCCCGGGGGCGGAACCAAGAGACCCAGTACTTC. Translation gives CASSPRGRNQETQYF. Full variable domain (remainder filled in from reference TRBV5-8 and TRBJ2-5): EAGVTQSPTHLIKTRGQQATLRCSPISGHTSVYWYQQALGLGLQFLLWYDEGEERNRGNFPPRFSGRQFPNYSSELNVNALELEDSALYLCASSPRGRNQETQYFGPGTRLLVL.

CDR3 region: CASSTGLYEQYF. As DNA, the CDR3 is TGTGCCAGCTCGACAGGGCTCTACGAGCAGTACTTC. This chain joins TRBV6-6 and TRBJ2-7; 7 positions match TRBD1. Per the germline V gene, CDR1 is MNHNY and CDR2 is SVGAGI (reference sequence). The CDR3 is 12 residues long. V trimming: 8 bases; J trimming: 3 bases; junction bases outside the gene matches: 4.

The V gene is TRBV7-6, the J gene TRBJ2-7, with D perhaps being TRBD1 or TRBD2 (5 bases each). Per the germline V gene, CDR1 is SGHVS and CDR2 is FNYEAQ. The V end was cut by 6 bases, the J end by 1 base, with 10 bases between. The CDR3 totals 13 residues. The CDR3, as DNA: TGTGCCAGCAGGGGACCGGGATCCTACGAGCAGTACTTC. Protein product: CASRGPGSYEQYF.

This clone was counted only a few times. The same CDR3 arises from other DNA sequences in this sample as well. The rearrangement uses TRBV28 and TRBJ1-5; weak D call: TRBD1 (6 bases). Trimming left V 4 bases short and J 0 bases short, with 10 bases between. This CDR3 is 15 amino acids long. The germline gives CDR1 MDHEN, CDR2 SYDVKM. As DNA, the CDR3 is TGTGCCAGCAGTTCCGCAGGGGTTAGCAATCAGCCCCAGCATTTT. Residues: CASSSAGVSNQPQHF.

The chain couples TRBV7-8 to TRBJ2-1; D is unresolved. Germline CDR1 SGHVS, CDR2 FQNEAQ. V lost 4 bases and J 9 bases, leaving 10 bases between the germline ends. The CDR3 is made up of 12 amino acids. The CDR3 DNA reads TGTGCCAGCAGCTCAACGCGCAGTGAGCAGTTCTTC. It yields the protein CASSSTRSEQFF.

The V and J genes are TRBV9 and TRBJ1-4; D is perhaps TRBD1 (5 bases). The V gene lost 2 bases and the J gene lost 5 bases, with 19 bases spanning the gap. Germline V CDR1 and CDR2: SGDLS, YYNGEE. The CDR3 is made up of 17 amino acids. The CDR3 nucleotides read TGTGCCAGCAGCGTCGGTCGAATGACAGCTCAAAATGAAAAACTGTTTTTT. It yields the protein CASSVGRMTAQNEKLFF.

The chain couples TRBV7-2 to TRBJ2-7; possible D gene TRBD2, 6 bases. CDR1 is SGHTA, CDR2 FQGNSA, per germline. The CDR3 covers 14 residues. Trimming removed 0 bases from V and 7 bases from J, with 13 bases in between. CDR3 coding DNA: TGTGCCAGCAGCTTAGCGGGAGGTGCGGGTGAGCAGTACTTC. Protein product: CASSLAGGAGEQYF.

V usage is TRBV9 and J usage is TRBJ2-2, with 8 bases aligning to TRBD2. This CDR3 has 17 residues. The V and J ends lost 3 bases and 5 bases, in that order; junction bases with no gene match: 12. In germline, CDR1 is SGDLS, CDR2 YYNGEE. Written as DNA, the CDR3 is TGTGCCAGCAGCGCATTACTAGCGGAGGGTGGGACCGGGGAGCTGTTTTTT. Amino acid sequence: CASSALLAEGGTGELFF.

The rearrangement links TRBV5-1 to TRBJ1-5, with 7 positions matching TRBD1. The J segment lost 5 bases and the V segment lost 5 bases, leaving 10 bases of the junction unmatched. The germline gives CDR1 SGHRS, CDR2 YFSETQ. The CDR3 has 15 residues. The CDR3 DNA sequence: TGCGCCAGCAGGGAGACAGGGCAACTCGATCAGCCCCAGCATTTT. Translation: CASRETGQLDQPQHF.

The CDR3 is CASSLLAGTYNEQFF. The CDR3 nucleotides read TGCGCCAGCAGCTTGCTAGCGGGTACCTACAATGAGCAGTTCTTC. This rearrangement joins TRBV5-1 to TRBJ2-1; 8 nucleotides agree with TRBD2. The germline CDR1 and CDR2 sequences are SGHRS and YFSETQ. Trimming took 1 base from V and 2 from J; bases not matched to a gene: 2. The CDR3 consists of 15 residues.

The gene calls are TRBV7-2 and TRBJ1-2; D not certain. The V and J ends lost 2 bases and 6 bases respectively, with 10 bases between them. Looked up from germline, CDR1 is SGHTA and CDR2 is FQGNSA. This CDR3 contains 13 residues. The chain's CDR3 is CASSLLGSDGYTF. As DNA, the CDR3 is TGTGCCAGCAGCTTATTGGGCTCCGATGGCTACACCTTC.

CDR3 DNA: TGTGCCAGCTCACCAACGAGGGTCGGGGAGCTGTTTTTT. Encoded protein: CASSPTRVGELFF. The V and J genes are TRBV18 and TRBJ2-2; tentative D call: TRBD2 (5 bases). Trimming pared 2 bases from V and 7 bases from J, leaving 8 bases between. CDR3 length equals 13 residues. In germline, CDR1 is KGHSH, CDR2 LQKENI.

Of note for this clone: The junction departs from germline at one end; a sequencing error may be responsible. V usage is TRBV7-2 and J usage is TRBJ2-2; 9 bases fit TRBD2. CDR1 SGHTA and CDR2 FQGNSA come from the germline V gene. This CDR3 comprises 16 residues. In DNA, the CDR3 is TGTGCCAGCAGCGTAGCGGGAGCTCGCGGCACCGGGGAGCTGTTTTTT. Its protein product is CASSVAGARGTGELFF. The full variable domain, rest sourced from reference TRBV7-2 and TRBJ2-2, is GAGVSQSPSNKVTEKGKDVELRCDPISGHTALYWYRQSLGQGLEFLIYFQGNSAPDKSGLPSDRFSAERTGGSVSTLTIQRTQQEDSAVYLCASSVAGARGTGELFFGEGSRLTVL.

The V call is TRBV10-3, the J call TRBJ1-1, with 7 bases that match TRBD1. This CDR3 is 13 amino acids long. J gave up 3 bases and V 11 bases, and 9 bases lay outside the gene matches. CDR1 and CDR2 (germline): ENHRY, SYGVKD. The DNA of the CDR3 is TGTGCCTCAACAGAAACAGGGGACACTGAAGCTTTCTTT. Amino acids: CASTETGDTEAFF.

The gene calls are TRBV4-1 and TRBJ1-1; D remains unclear. Germline CDR1 is MGHRA and CDR2 is YSYEKL. The germline V and J ends were trimmed by 4 bases and 11 bases, with 23 bases remaining between them. CDR3 length equals 15 residues. CDR3 residues: CASSLMPGQQNAAFF. DNA for the CDR3: TGCGCCAGCAGCCTCATGCCGGGCCAGCAAAACGCGGCTTTCTTT.

The table lists this clone with a count of one. This chain links TRBV4-1 with TRBJ1-4; TRBD1 agrees at 9 bases. CDR1 MGHRA and CDR2 YSYEKL come from the germline V gene. V trimming: 1 base; J trimming: 5 bases; junction bases outside the gene matches: 8. The CDR3 contains 17 residues. In DNA, the CDR3 is TGCGCCAGCAGCCAAGGAAACACCGGGACAGGGAATGAAAAACTGTTTTTT. Translation: CASSQGNTGTGNEKLFF.

The chain is built from TRBV4-2 and TRBJ2-7, with a possible D match to TRBD2 (6 bases). V was shortened by 1 base and J by 5 bases, with 15 bases between the two germline ends. Germline assignment: CDR1 LGHNA and CDR2 YNFKEQ. The CDR3 loop spans 15 amino acids. The CDR3 is CASSQAAGSSDEQYF. CDR3 nucleotides: TGTGCCAGCAGCCAAGCGGCCGGGAGTAGCGACGAGCAGTACTTC.